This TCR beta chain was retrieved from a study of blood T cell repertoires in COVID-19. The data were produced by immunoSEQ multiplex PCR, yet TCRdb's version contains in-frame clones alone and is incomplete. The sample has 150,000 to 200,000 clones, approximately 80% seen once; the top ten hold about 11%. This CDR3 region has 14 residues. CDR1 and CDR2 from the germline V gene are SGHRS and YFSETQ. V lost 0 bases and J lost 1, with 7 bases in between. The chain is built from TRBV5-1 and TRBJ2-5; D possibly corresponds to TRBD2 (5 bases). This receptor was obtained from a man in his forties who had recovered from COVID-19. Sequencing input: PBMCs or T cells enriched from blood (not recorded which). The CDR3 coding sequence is TGCGCCAGCAGCTTGGAGCGGCCCCAAGAGACCCAGTACTTC. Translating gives CASSLERPQETQYF.